Shown below are 19 T cell receptor beta chains from a single sample sequenced in a study of T cell clonality in common variable immunodeficiency. Produced via immunoSEQ multiplex PCR; TCRdb's table is partial and in-frame only. The table lists more than 55,000 clones, no singletons, with about 0.9% in the top ten. Material: peripheral blood mononuclear cells. The receptor set was obtained from a person between 18 and 75 years old in good health.

This clone has at least ten counts. Read data end 3 residues before the CDR3 end; the end is taken from the germline J gene. The rearrangement links TRBV19 to TRBJ2-1, with D unclear. The CDR3 extends over 15 amino acids. Per the germline V gene, CDR1 is LNHDA and CDR2 is SQIVND (reference sequence). V was shortened by 0 bases and J by 0 bases, with 6 bases between the two germline ends. The CDR3 sequence is CASSIESYSYNEQFF. The part of the CDR3 DNA that was read is TGTGCCAGTAGTATAGAATCCTACTCCTACAATGAG.

Many counts were recorded for this clone. The CDR3 goes on 3 residues after the read ends, and that part is filled in from the germline J gene. This chain links TRBV7-2 with TRBJ2-3, with D possibly being TRBD1 (6 bases). CDR3 size: 13 residues. Deletions cut 6 bases from V and 3 bases from J, with 10 bases between. CDR1 and CDR2 from the germline V gene are SGHTA and FQGNSA. This CDR3 is CASRTGSTDTQYF. The part of the CDR3 DNA that was read is TGTGCCAGCAGAACAGGGTCGACAGATACG.

Worth noting for this clone: Sequencing ends 3 residues short of the CDR3 end; the germline J gene provides the rest. The gene calls are TRBV2 and TRBJ1-5; tentative D call: TRBD1 (6 bases). This CDR3 contains 14 residues. The germline gives CDR1 SNHLY, CDR2 FYNNEI. Trimming shortened V by 6 bases and J by 4 bases, and 13 bases separated the two germline ends. The sequenced part of the CDR3 DNA is TGTGCCAGCAGACCACAGGGTGGGAATCAGCCC. Protein sequence: CASRPQGGNQP. The CDR3 in full is CASRPQGGNQPQHF.

The table lists this clone with many counts. The CDR3 extends 3 residues past the end of the read, so its final part is completed from the germline J gene. The chain uses TRBV7-2 and TRBJ2-5, with 11 positions matching TRBD2. With V trimmed by 8 bases and J by 4 bases, 6 bases remained unmatched. The CDR3 loop spans 14 amino acids. CDR1 SGHTA and CDR2 FQGNSA come from the germline V gene. CDR3 sequence reads: CASGPSGGSETQYF. The sequenced part of the CDR3 DNA is TGTGCCAGCGGGCCTAGCGGGGGGTCAGAGACC.

This clone was seen a few times. The read falls 3 residues short of the CDR3 end, and the missing part is taken from the germline J gene. The chain combines TRBV19 with TRBJ2-4; 8 positions agree with TRBD1. CDR3 length: 15 residues. The germline CDR1 and CDR2 sequences are LNHDA and SQIVND (reference sequence). The CDR3 reads CASSYRQGKMYGQYF. The CDR3 DNA, read in part, is TGTGCCAGTAGCTACCGACAGGGGAAGATGTATGGT.

This clone has ten or more counts. The missing CDR3 end, 3 residues past where the read stops, is filled in from the germline J gene. This chain uses TRBV10-1 with TRBJ1-3, with TRBD1 matching 7 bases. The V gene end was trimmed by 4 bases and the J gene end by 4 bases; junction bases not matched to a gene: 4. The germline gives CDR1 WNHNN, CDR2 SYGVQD (reference sequence). The CDR3 extends over 14 amino acids. The CDR3 loop reads CASSVDRSGNTIYF. The part of the CDR3 DNA that was read is TGCGCCAGCAGTGTGGACAGGTCCGGAAACACC.

This clone was detected many times. From the germline J gene comes the end of the CDR3, since the read stops 3 residues before it. This chain links TRBV19 with TRBJ2-1; D gene unclear. The CDR3 spans 14 residues. CDR1 and CDR2 (germline): LNHDA, SQIVND (reference sequence). V shed 7 bases and J shed 0 bases, with 10 bases lying between them. The DNA read from the CDR3 is TGTGCCAGTACCTTGTCGGGCTCCTACAATGAG. Translating gives CASTLSGSYNE. The whole CDR3 reads CASTLSGSYNEQFF.

This clone appeared many times. The read stops 3 residues short of the end of the CDR3; the missing end is completed from the germline J gene. This rearrangement joins TRBV2 to TRBJ1-6, with D possibly matching TRBD1 (6 bases). Germline CDR1 SNHLY, CDR2 FYNNEI. Trimming cost V 7 bases and J 6 bases, with 19 bases left between them. The CDR3 is made up of 16 amino acids. Incomplete CDR3 DNA: TGTGCCAGCACTTTAGGGCAGGGGAAGGGTAATTCACCC. Protein sequence: CASTLGQGKGNSP. The whole CDR3 reads CASTLGQGKGNSPLHF.

This clone was detected ten times or more. CDR3 amino acids: CASTPGLATDTQYF. CDR3 DNA (partial): TGTGCCAGTACCCCGGGACTAGCCACAGATACG. The gene calls are TRBV19 and TRBJ2-3; 9 nucleotides line up with TRBD2. Read sequence stops 3 residues before the CDR3 end, and the germline J gene provides the missing end. V lost 7 bases, J lost 2 bases, and 4 bases stayed unmatched. The CDR3 extends over 14 amino acids. Looked up from germline, CDR1 is LNHDA and CDR2 is SQIVND (reference sequence).

This clone was found many times. The read comes to an end 3 residues before the CDR3 does, leaving the germline J gene to fill in the end. The genes are TRBV7-2 and TRBJ1-6; 9 positions agree with TRBD1. J was trimmed by 9 bases and V by 1 base; bases with no gene match: 4. This CDR3 is 15 amino acids long. Per the germline V gene, CDR1 is SGHTA and CDR2 is FQGNSA. The DNA read from the CDR3 is TGTGCCAGCAGCTTAGGTGGGACAGGGAGTTCACCC. Protein product: CASSLGGTGSSP. The CDR3 in full is CASSLGGTGSSPLHF.

This clone was detected ten times or more. The read comes to an end 3 residues before the CDR3 does, leaving the germline J gene to fill in the end. This rearrangement joins TRBV7-6 to TRBJ1-2; 9 bases match TRBD1. The CDR3 contains 15 residues. CDR1 SGHVS and CDR2 FNYEAQ come from the germline V gene. Germline trimming cut 0 bases from V and 4 bases from J; bases unmatched to any gene: 3. The CDR3 bases that were read are TGTGCCAGCAGCTTAGCCGGGACAGGGTCCTATGGC. Protein product: CASSLAGTGSYG. The whole CDR3 reads CASSLAGTGSYGYTF. Full variable domain (missing parts from reference TRBV7-6 and TRBJ1-2): GAGVSQSPRYKVTKRGQDVALRCDPISGHVSLYWYRQALGQGPEFLTYFNYEAQQDKSGLPNDRFSAERPEGSISTLTIQRTEQRDSAMYRCASSLAGTGSYGYTFGSGTRLTVV.

The table lists this clone with many counts. The read gets to within 3 residues of the CDR3 end, and the germline J gene fills in the rest. This chain connects TRBV7-6 to TRBJ1-4; 7 bases fit TRBD1. Germline V gives CDR1 SGHVS, CDR2 FNYEAQ. Trimming cost V 3 bases and J 6 bases; bases outside gene matches: 7. This CDR3 is built from 15 residues. The covered CDR3 bases are TGTGCCAGCAGCTTCGCACAGGGGAGGCATGAAAAA. Encoded protein: CASSFAQGRHEK. In full, the CDR3 reads CASSFAQGRHEKLFF.

This clone turned up a few times. Sequencing ends 3 residues short of the CDR3 end; the germline J gene provides the rest. The chain combines TRBV30 with TRBJ1-2; no firm D call. CDR1 GTSNPN and CDR2 SVGIG come from the germline V gene (reference sequence). The CDR3 runs 13 residues. The CDR3 protein is CAWRPDSYNDYTF. The CDR3 bases that were read are TGTGCCTGGAGGCCGGACTCCTACAATGAC.

This clone was recorded many times. The read falls 3 residues short of the CDR3 end, and the missing part is taken from the germline J gene. This sequence joins TRBV11-3 and TRBJ2-2; D may be TRBD1 (5 bases). The CDR3 is 14 amino acids. V dropped 3 bases and J dropped 6 bases, with 11 bases sitting between them. Germline V gives CDR1 SGHNT, CDR2 YENEEA. The CDR3 is CASSFFQGAGELFF. The CDR3 bases that were read are TGTGCCAGCAGCTTCTTTCAAGGGGCCGGGGAG.

At least ten counts were recorded for this clone. From the germline J gene comes the end of the CDR3, since the read stops 3 residues before it. The chain is built from TRBV3-1 (or the pseudogene TRBV3-2) and TRBJ2-3; D unresolved. Per the germline V gene, CDR1 is LGHDT and CDR2 is YNNKEL (reference sequence). CDR3 length: 16 residues. CDR3 DNA (partial): TGTGCCAGCAGCCAAGATGTATGGGCTTTCTATCAGCCG. This sequence encodes CASSQDVWAFYQP. The full CDR3 sequence reads CASSQDVWAFYQPQYF.

This clone was observed at least ten times. From the germline J gene comes the end of the CDR3, since the read stops 3 residues before it. The chain joins TRBV18 to TRBJ2-3; 9 nucleotides align to TRBD2. Germline V lookup: CDR1 KGHSH, CDR2 LQKENI. This CDR3 contains 17 residues. CDR3 sequence reads: CASSLDIAGVLQETQYF. The DNA read from the CDR3 is TGTGCCAGCTCACTAGATATAGCGGGAGTTCTTCAAGAGACG.

This clone was seen ten or more times. The CDR3 is cut off 3 residues early in the read; its end comes from the germline J gene. The J gene is TRBJ2-1, the V gene TRBV7-2, with D maybe TRBD1 (6 bases). The germline V gene encodes CDR1 SGHTA and CDR2 FQGNSA. The CDR3 is 15 residues long. The V and J ends lost 4 bases and 0 bases respectively, with 10 bases between them. The DNA read from the CDR3 is TGTGCCAGCAGCTCCGGACAGAGCTCCTACAATGAG. Its protein is CASSSGQSSYNE. The entire CDR3 reads CASSSGQSSYNEQFF.

This clone was counted ten times or more. The read gets to within 3 residues of the CDR3 end, and the germline J gene fills in the rest. This rearrangement joins TRBV28 to TRBJ1-2; D gene unclear. Germline V CDR1 and CDR2: MDHEN, SYDVKM. CDR3 size: 14 residues. The part of the CDR3 DNA that was read is TGTGCCAGCGCGGATCTTCTTCCCCCCTACGGC. It specifies CASADLLPPYG. The complete CDR3 protein is CASADLLPPYGYTF.

This clone was seen many times. The sequenced fragment ends 3 residues before the CDR3 boundary, so the rest is inferred from the germline J gene. This chain connects TRBV7-2 to TRBJ2-2; 13 nucleotides agree with TRBD2. Germline CDR1 reads SGHTA; CDR2 reads FQGNSA. The length of the CDR3 is 15 residues. After removal of 10 bases from V and 7 bases from J, the junction contained 9 bases not matched to a gene. The CDR3 loop reads CAILPGLAGLGELFF. CDR3 DNA, as far as it was read: TGTGCCATCTTACCGGGACTAGCGGGGCTCGGGGAG. Drawing the rest from reference TRBV7-2 and TRBJ2-2, the complete variable domain is GAGVSQSPSNKVTEKGKDVELRCDPISGHTALYWYRQSLGQGLEFLIYFQGNSAPDKSGLPSDRFSAERTGGSVSTLTIQRTQQEDSAVYLCAILPGLAGLGELFFGEGSRLTVL.